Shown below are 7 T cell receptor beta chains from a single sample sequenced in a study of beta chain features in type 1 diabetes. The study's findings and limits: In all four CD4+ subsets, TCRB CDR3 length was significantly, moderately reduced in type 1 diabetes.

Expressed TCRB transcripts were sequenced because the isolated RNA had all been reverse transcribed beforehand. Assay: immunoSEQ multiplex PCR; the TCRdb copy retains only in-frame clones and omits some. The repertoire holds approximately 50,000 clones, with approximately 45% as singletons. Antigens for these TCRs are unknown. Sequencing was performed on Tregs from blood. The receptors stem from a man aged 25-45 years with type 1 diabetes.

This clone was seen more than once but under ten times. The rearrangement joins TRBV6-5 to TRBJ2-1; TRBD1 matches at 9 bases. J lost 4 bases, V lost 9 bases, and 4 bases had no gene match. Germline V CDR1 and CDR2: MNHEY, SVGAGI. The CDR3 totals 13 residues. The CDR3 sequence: CASTGQGYNEQFF. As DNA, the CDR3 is TGTGCCAGTACGGGACAGGGATACAATGAGCAGTTCTTC.

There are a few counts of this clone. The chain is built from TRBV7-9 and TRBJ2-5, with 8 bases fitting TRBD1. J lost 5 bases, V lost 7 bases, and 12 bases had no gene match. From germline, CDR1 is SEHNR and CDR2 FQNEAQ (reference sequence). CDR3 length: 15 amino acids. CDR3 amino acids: CASTNQGRQGETQYF. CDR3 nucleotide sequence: TGTGCCAGCACCAATCAAGGCAGACAGGGGGAGACCCAGTACTTC.

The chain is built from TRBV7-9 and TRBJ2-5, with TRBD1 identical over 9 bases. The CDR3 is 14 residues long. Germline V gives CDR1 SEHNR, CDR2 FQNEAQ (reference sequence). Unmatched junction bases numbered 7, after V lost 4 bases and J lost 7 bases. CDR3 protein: CASSWGQGLGTQYF. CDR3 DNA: TGTGCCAGCAGCTGGGGACAGGGCCTGGGGACCCAGTACTTC.

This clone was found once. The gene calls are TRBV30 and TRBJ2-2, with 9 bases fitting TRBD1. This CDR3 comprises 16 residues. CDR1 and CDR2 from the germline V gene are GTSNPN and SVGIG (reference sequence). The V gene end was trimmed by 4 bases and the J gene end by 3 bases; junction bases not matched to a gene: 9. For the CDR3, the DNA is TGTGCCTGGACCCTCTACCGGGACAGGGACACCGGGGAGCTGTTTTTT. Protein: CAWTLYRDRDTGELFF.

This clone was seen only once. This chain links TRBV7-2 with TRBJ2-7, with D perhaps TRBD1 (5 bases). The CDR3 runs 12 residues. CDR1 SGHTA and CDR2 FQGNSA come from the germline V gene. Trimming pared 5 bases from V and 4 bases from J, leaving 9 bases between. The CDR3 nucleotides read TGTGCCAGCAGCGCATCAGGGTACGAGCAGTACTTC. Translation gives CASSASGYEQYF. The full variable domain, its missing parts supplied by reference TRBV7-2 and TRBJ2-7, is GAGVSQSPSNKVTEKGKDVELRCDPISGHTALYWYRQSLGQGLEFLIYFQGNSAPDKSGLPSDRFSAERTGGSVSTLTIQRTQQEDSAVYLCASSASGYEQYFGPGTRLTVT.

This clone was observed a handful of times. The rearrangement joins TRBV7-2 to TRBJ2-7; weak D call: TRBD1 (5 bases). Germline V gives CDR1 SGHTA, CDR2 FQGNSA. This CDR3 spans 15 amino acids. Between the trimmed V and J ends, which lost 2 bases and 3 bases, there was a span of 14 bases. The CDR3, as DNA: TGTGCCAGCAGCTTACTCTGGGGCAGTTACTACGAGCAGTACTTC. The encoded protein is CASSLLWGSYYEQYF. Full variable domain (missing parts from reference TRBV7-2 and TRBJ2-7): GAGVSQSPSNKVTEKGKDVELRCDPISGHTALYWYRQSLGQGLEFLIYFQGNSAPDKSGLPSDRFSAERTGGSVSTLTIQRTQQEDSAVYLCASSLLWGSYYEQYFGPGTRLTVT.

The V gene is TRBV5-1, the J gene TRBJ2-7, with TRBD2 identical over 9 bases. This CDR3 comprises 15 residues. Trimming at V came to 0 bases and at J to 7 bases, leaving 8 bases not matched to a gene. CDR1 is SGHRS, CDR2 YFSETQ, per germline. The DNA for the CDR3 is TGCGCCAGCAGCTTGGGCGGGAGGGCCCGGGGAGAGCAGTACTTC. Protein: CASSLGGRARGEQYF.